These 3 T cell receptor beta chains originate from one sample sequenced in a study of T cell responses to AZD1222 COVID-19 vaccine (dated by TCRdb to the early 2020s). Library preparation employed the immunoSEQ multiplex PCR assay. TCRdb retrieved this table from immuneACCESS and kept in-frame rearrangements only. Not all clones are present; in checked studies, unresolved V genes account for under half, and no reason is known for the remainder. This sample gives 150,000 to 200,000 clones in total; approximately 95% of them show up just once. The ten largest clonotypes hold 3.5% to 5% of the sample. In the paper's terms, the time point label means: baseline before first vaccination. The material sequenced was peripheral blood, taken on day 0 of AZD1222 vaccination. All receptors derive from an adult in good health.

The chain joins TRBV11-2 to TRBJ2-1, with TRBD1 matching over 8 bases. CDR3 length: 17 residues. Losses at the gene ends were 3 bases for V and 3 bases for J; bases not matched to a gene: 10. Germline V gene sequence: CDR1 SGHAT, CDR2 FQNNGV. CDR3 nucleotide sequence: TGTGCCAGCAGCTTCGGAGTGGGACAGGCTATCTACAATGAGCAGTTCTTC. Its translation: CASSFGVGQAIYNEQFF.

The chain links TRBV4-1 to TRBJ2-1; weak D call: TRBD1 (5 bases). Per the germline V gene, CDR1 is MGHRA and CDR2 is YSYEKL. The ends were cut back, 0 bases at V and 2 bases at J, with 17 bases in the middle. This CDR3 region has 18 residues. The CDR3 region has the DNA TGCGCCAGCAGCCAAGAAGGTTTAGGGGCCAACACCTACAATGAGCAGTTCTTC. Translated, it gives CASSQEGLGANTYNEQFF.

The genes are TRBV11-2 and TRBJ1-2, with TRBD1 matching over 12 bases. The CDR3 is made up of 14 amino acids. Losses at the gene ends were 5 bases for V and 6 bases for J; bases not matched to a gene: 4. CDR1 is SGHAT and CDR2 is FQNNGV in the germline V gene. The CDR3 DNA follows: TGTGCCAGCAGCGGGGACAGGGGGCAGAATGGCTACACCTTC. Its translation: CASSGDRGQNGYTF.